Following are 2 T cell receptor beta chains from one sample sequenced in a study of blood T cell repertoires in COVID-19. Some clones are missing from TCRdb's copy, which holds only in-frame ones; the method was immunoSEQ multiplex PCR. The top ten clones hold roughly 7.6% of a sample with 200,000 to 250,000 clones, approximately 84% of them seen once. The sample comprised peripheral blood. The origin of the receptors is a woman at least 80 years old with COVID-19, enrolled during active disease.

The chain couples TRBV12-3 or TRBV12-4 to TRBJ1-2; D is perhaps TRBD1 (5 bases). The CDR3 consists of 13 residues. V shed 3 bases and J shed 6 bases, with 11 bases lying between them. This CDR3 reads CASSLARVNGYTF. CDR3 nucleotides: TGTGCCAGCAGTTTGGCCAGGGTTAATGGCTACACCTTC.

This clone has just a few counts. The J gene is TRBJ2-5, the V gene TRBV7-6, with D unclear. The germline CDR1 and CDR2 sequences are SGHVS and FNYEAQ. V gave up 4 bases and J gave up 1 base, with 7 bases separating them. The CDR3 loop spans 13 amino acids. CDR3 amino acids: CASSSQFQETQYF. CDR3 coding DNA: TGTGCCAGCAGCTCACAGTTCCAAGAGACCCAGTACTTC.